This TCR beta chain was identified during a study of T cell repertoires in ileal Crohn's disease. Clones were sequenced by immunoSEQ multiplex PCR, and TCRdb holds only the in-frame ones, with some missing. This sample has over 4,000 clones, with 74% found just once. This clone turned up a few times. This CDR3 has 11 amino acids. V lost 4 bases and J lost 4, with 7 bases in between. CDR1 is GTSNPN, CDR2 SVGIG, per germline (reference sequence). The TCR comes from an adult with Crohn's disease. This chain connects TRBV30 to TRBJ2-5; D unresolved. Sequencing was performed on ileal tissue. The CDR3 reads CAWTPGETQYF. Written as DNA, the CDR3 is TGTGCCTGGACTCCAGGAGAGACCCAGTACTTC.